This TCR beta chain was found in a study of beta chain features in type 1 diabetes. The study, taken as a whole, reports: There was a moderate but significant shortening of TCRB CDR3s in all four CD4+ subsets of Type 1 diabetes patients.

The sequenced template was cDNA made from the entire isolated RNA. Some clones are missing from TCRdb's copy, which holds only in-frame ones; the method was immunoSEQ multiplex PCR. The sample shows about 170,000 clones, around 8% of them seen only once. In germline, CDR1 is MDHEN, CDR2 SYDVKM. V trimming: 5 bases; J trimming: 0 bases; junction bases outside the gene matches: 5. This CDR3 is built from 15 residues. This clone was seen only a few times. Its antigen remains unidentified. The clonotype was recovered from a woman in her thirties or forties with type 1 diabetes. The chain uses TRBV28 and TRBJ2-3; 7 bases match TRBD1. Material: central memory CD4+ T cells from blood. Here the CDR3 DNA reads TGTGCCAGCAGTCCCGGGACAGCTAGCACAGATACGCAGTATTTT. Its translation is CASSPGTASTDTQYF.